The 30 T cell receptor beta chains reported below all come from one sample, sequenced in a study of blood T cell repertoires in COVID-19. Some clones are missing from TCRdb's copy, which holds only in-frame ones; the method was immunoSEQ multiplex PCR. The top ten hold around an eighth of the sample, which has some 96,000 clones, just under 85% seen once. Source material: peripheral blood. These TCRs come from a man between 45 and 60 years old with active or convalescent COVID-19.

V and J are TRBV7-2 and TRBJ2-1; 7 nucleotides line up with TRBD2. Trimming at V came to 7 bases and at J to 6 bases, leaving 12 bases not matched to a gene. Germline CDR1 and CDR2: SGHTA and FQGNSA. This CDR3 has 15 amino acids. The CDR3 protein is CASNLGPGGVNEQFF. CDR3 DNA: TGTGCCAGCAACCTTGGGCCGGGAGGAGTCAATGAGCAGTTCTTC.

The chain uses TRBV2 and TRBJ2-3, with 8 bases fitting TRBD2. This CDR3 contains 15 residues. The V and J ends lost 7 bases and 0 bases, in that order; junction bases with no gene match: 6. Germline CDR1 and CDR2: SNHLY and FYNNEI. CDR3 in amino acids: CASNGLAASTDTQYF. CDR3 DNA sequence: TGTGCCAGCAATGGACTAGCTGCTAGCACAGATACGCAGTATTTT.

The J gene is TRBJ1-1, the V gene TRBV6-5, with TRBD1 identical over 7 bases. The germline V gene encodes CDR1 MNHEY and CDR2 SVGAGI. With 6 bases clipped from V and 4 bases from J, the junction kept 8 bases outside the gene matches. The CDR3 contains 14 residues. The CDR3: CASSLRWDSTEAFF. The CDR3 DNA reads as TGTGCCAGCAGCCTTCGATGGGACAGCACTGAAGCTTTCTTT.

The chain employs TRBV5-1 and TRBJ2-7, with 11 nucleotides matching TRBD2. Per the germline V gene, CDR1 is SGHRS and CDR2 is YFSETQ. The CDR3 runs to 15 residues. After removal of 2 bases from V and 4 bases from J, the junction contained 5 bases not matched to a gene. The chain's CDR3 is CASSFQLAGGYEQYF. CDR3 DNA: TGCGCCAGCAGCTTTCAGCTAGCGGGAGGATACGAGCAGTACTTC. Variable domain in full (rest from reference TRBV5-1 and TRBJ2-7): KAGVTQTPRYLIKTRGQQVTLSCSPISGHRSVSWYQQTPGQGLQFLFEYFSETQRNKGNFPGRFSGRQFSNSRSEMNVSTLELGDSALYLCASSFQLAGGYEQYFGPGTRLTVT.

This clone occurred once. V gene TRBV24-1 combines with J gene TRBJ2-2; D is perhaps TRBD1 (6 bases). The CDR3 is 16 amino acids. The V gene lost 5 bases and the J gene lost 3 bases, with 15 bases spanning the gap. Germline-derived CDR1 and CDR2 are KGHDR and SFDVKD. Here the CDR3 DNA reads TGTGCCACCAGTGGAGGGACAAGTGAAGACACCGGGGAGCTGTTTTTT. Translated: CATSGGTSEDTGELFF.

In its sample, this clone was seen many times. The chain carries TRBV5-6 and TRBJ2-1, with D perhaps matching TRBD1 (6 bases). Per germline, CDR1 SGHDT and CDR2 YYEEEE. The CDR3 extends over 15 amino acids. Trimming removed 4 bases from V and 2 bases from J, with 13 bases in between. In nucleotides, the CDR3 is TGTGCCAGCAGCCCCTGGACAGTAACCTACAATGAGCAGTTCTTC. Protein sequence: CASSPWTVTYNEQFF.

The CDR3 coding sequence is TGCGCCAGCAGCCTGGCCCAGGGAGGTTCTTACGAGCAGTACTTC. As protein: CASSLAQGGSYEQYF. The J gene is TRBJ2-7, the V gene TRBV5-1; D may be TRBD2 (6 bases). Germline V gene sequence: CDR1 SGHRS, CDR2 YFSETQ. CDR3 length: 15 amino acids. V lost 4 bases, J lost 4 bases, and 18 bases lay in between.

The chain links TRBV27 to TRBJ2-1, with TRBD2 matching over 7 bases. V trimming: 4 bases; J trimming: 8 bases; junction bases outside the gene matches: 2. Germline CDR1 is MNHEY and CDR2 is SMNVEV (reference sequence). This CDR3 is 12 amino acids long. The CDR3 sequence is CASSYRGDEQFF. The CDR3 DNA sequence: TGTGCCAGCAGTTATCGGGGGGATGAGCAGTTCTTC.

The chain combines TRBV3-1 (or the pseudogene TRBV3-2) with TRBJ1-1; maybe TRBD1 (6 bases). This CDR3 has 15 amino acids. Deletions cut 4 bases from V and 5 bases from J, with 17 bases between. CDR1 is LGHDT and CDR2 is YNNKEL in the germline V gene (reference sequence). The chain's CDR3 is CASSLAFGGQTEAFF. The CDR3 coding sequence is TGTGCCAGCAGCCTCGCATTTGGGGGACAAACTGAAGCTTTCTTT.

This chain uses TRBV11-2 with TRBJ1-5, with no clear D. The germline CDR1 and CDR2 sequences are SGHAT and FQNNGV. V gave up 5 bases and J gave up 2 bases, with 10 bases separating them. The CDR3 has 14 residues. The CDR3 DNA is TGTGCCAGCAGCACTGGTGTACGCAATCAGCCCCAGCATTTT. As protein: CASSTGVRNQPQHF.

This CDR3 is CASSLNGLAGEEQYF. The CDR3 bases are TGTGCCAGCAGCTTAAACGGACTAGCGGGAGAAGAGCAGTACTTC. The chain employs TRBV7-3 and TRBJ2-7, with 13 bases aligning to TRBD2. V lost 1 base and J lost 7; bases outside the gene matches: 4. The CDR3 has 15 residues. The germline gives CDR1 SGHTA, CDR2 FQGTGA. Filled out from reference TRBV7-3 and TRBJ2-7, the complete variable domain reads GAGVSQTPSNKVTEKGKYVELRCDPISGHTALYWYRQSLGQGPEFLIYFQGTGAADDSGLPNDRFFAVRPEGSVSTLKIQRTERGDSAVYLCASSLNGLAGEEQYFGPGTRLTVT.

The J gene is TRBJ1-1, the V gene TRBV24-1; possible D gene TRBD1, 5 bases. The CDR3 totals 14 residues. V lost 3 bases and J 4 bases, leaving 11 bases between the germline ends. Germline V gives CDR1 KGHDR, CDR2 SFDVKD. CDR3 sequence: CATSDPGSTTEAFF. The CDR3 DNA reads TGTGCCACCAGTGATCCAGGGTCGACCACTGAAGCTTTCTTT.

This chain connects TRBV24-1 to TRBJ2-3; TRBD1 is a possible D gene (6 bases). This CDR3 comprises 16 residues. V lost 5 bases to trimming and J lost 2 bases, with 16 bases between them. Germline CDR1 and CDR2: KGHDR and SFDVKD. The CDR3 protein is CATSGGDKETTDTQYF. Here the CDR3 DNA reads TGTGCCACCAGTGGAGGGGACAAGGAGACCACAGATACGCAGTATTTT.

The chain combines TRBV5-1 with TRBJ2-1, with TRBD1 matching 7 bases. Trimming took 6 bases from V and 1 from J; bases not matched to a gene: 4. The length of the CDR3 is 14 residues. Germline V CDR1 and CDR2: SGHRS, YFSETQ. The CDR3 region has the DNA TGCGCCAGCACCTCGGACAGGTCCTACAATGAGCAGTTCTTC. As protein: CASTSDRSYNEQFF.

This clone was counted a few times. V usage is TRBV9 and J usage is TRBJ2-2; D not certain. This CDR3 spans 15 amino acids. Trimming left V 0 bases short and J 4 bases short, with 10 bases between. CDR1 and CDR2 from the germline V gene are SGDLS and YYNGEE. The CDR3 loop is CASSVGPGSTGELFF. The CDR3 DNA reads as TGTGCCAGCAGCGTAGGGCCGGGTAGCACCGGGGAGCTGTTTTTT.

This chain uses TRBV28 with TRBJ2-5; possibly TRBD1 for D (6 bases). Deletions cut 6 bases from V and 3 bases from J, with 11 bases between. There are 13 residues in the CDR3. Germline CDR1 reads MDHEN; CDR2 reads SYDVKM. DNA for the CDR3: TGTGCCAGCAGGCGACAGGCTGAAGAGACCCAGTACTTC. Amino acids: CASRRQAEETQYF.

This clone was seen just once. The CDR3: CAIRSTAARTSGSPDTQYF. CDR3 coding DNA: TGTGCCATCAGATCGACAGCAGCAAGGACTAGCGGGAGCCCAGATACGCAGTATTTT. V gene TRBV10-3 combines with J gene TRBJ2-3, with 13 bases matching TRBD2. Trimming at V came to 6 bases and at J to 4 bases, leaving 16 bases not matched to a gene. Germline V gene lookup returns CDR1 ENHRY and CDR2 SYGVKD. This CDR3 spans 19 amino acids.

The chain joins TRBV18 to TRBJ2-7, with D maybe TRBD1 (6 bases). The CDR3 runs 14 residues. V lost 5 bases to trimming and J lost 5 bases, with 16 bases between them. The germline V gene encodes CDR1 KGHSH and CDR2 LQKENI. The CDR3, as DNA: TGTGCCAGCTCAGGGCCCAGGGGTCGGGACGAGCAGTACTTC. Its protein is CASSGPRGRDEQYF.

In nucleotides, the CDR3 is TGTGCCAGCAGTACCTCGGGGAGGGTGACCACTGAAGCTTTCTTT. Protein sequence: CASSTSGRVTTEAFF. The chain uses TRBV27 and TRBJ1-1; D gene unclear. Germline values: CDR1 MNHEY, CDR2 SMNVEV (reference sequence). The CDR3 covers 15 residues. Trimming stripped 5 bases from V and 4 bases from J, with 17 bases between.

CDR3 in DNA: TGCGCCAGCAGCTTGGCCGAGGGTAATACGCAGTATTTT. It codes for CASSLAEGNTQYF. The V gene is TRBV5-1, the J gene TRBJ2-3, with D maybe TRBD2 (5 bases). The germline V gene has CDR1 SGHRS and CDR2 YFSETQ. The CDR3 is 13 amino acids. Trimming pared 0 bases from V and 7 bases from J, leaving 9 bases between. Full variable domain (rest looked up from reference TRBV5-1 and TRBJ2-3): KAGVTQTPRYLIKTRGQQVTLSCSPISGHRSVSWYQQTPGQGLQFLFEYFSETQRNKGNFPGRFSGRQFSNSRSEMNVSTLELGDSALYLCASSLAEGNTQYFGPGTRLTVL.

CDR3: CASSLQAPYEQYF. The CDR3 DNA sequence: TGTGCCAGCAGTTTACAGGCCCCCTACGAGCAGTACTTC. The rearrangement joins TRBV28 to TRBJ2-7; D is unclear. V lost 2 bases to trimming and J lost 2 bases, with 7 bases between them. Germline CDR1 and CDR2: MDHEN and SYDVKM. The CDR3 extends over 13 amino acids.

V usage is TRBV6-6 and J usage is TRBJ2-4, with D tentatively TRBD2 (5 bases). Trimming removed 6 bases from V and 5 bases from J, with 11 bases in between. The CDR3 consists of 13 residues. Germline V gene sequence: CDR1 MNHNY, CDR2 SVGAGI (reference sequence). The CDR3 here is CASREFGENIQYF. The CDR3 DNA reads TGTGCCAGCAGAGAATTCGGGGAAAACATTCAGTACTTC.

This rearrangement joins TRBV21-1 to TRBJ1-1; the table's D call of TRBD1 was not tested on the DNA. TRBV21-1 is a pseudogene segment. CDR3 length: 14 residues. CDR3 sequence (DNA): TGTGCCAGCAGCACAAACCGGGTGGGGCCTGAAGCTTTCTTT. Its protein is CASSTNRVGPEAFF.

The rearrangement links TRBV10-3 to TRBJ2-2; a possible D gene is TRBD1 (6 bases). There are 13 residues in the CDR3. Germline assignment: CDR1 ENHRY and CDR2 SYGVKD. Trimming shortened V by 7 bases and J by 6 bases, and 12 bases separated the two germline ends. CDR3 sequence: CAIKGQNAGELFF. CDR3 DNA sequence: TGTGCCATCAAGGGACAAAACGCCGGGGAGCTGTTTTTT.

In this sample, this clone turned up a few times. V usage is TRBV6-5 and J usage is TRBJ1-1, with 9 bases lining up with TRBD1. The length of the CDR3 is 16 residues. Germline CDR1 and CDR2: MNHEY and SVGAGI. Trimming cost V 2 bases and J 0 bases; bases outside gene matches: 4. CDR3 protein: CASSYGQGLVNTEAFF. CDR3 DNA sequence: TGTGCCAGCAGTTACGGACAGGGGTTGGTGAACACTGAAGCTTTCTTT.

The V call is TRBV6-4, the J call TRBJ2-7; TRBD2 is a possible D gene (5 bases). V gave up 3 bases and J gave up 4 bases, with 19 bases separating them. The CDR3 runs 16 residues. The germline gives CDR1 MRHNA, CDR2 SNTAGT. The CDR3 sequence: CASSETSWRNLYEQYF. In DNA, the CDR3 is TGTGCCAGCAGTGAAACGTCATGGAGGAATCTATACGAGCAGTACTTC.

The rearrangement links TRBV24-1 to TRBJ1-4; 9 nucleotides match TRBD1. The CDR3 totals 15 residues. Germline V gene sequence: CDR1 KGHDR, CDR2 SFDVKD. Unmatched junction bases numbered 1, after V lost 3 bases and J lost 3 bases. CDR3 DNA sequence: TGTGCCACCAGTGATCGGACAGGGGCTAATGAAAAACTGTTTTTT. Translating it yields CATSDRTGANEKLFF.

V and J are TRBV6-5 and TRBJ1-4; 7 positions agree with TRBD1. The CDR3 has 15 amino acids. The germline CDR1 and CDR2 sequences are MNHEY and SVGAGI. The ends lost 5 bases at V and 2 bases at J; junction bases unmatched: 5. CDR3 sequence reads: CASSPSGGTNEKLFF. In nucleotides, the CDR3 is TGTGCCAGCAGTCCCTCAGGGGGGACTAATGAAAAACTGTTTTTT.

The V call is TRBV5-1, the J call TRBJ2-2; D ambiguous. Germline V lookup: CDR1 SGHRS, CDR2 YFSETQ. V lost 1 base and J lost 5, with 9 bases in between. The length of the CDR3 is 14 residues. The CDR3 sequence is CASSLSTTTGELFF. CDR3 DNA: TGCGCCAGCAGCTTGTCCACGACAACCGGGGAGCTGTTTTTT.

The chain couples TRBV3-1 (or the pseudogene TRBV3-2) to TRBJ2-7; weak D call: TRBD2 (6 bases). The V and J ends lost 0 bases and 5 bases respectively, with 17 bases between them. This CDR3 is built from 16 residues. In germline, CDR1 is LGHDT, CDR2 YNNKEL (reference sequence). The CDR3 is CASSQDRGSILHEQYF. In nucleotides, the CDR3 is TGTGCCAGCAGCCAAGACCGGGGGAGCATTCTCCACGAGCAGTACTTC.